These 19 T cell receptor beta chains were sequenced from one sample in a study of blood T cells in healthy people across ages. The authors ran a second PCR of 7 to 11 cycles using a sample-barcoded 5' primer and a J-beta primer mix. TCRdb analysed the 5' RACE reads with MiXCR anew, one entry per CDR3 protein. This table has about 650,000 distinct CDR3 sequences, roughly 30% appearing once. Sequencing input: blood. These receptors were collected from a woman of 80 years or more in good health.

V is TRBV18 and J is TRBJ2-4; 7 bases align to TRBD2. The germline gives CDR1 KGHSH, CDR2 LQKENI. The J segment lost 2 bases and the V segment lost 6 bases, leaving 4 bases of the junction unmatched. CDR3 size: 14 residues. The CDR3 here is CASSGGNPKNIQYF. CDR3 DNA: TGTGCCAGCTCGGGGGGGAACCCCAAAAACATTCAGTACTTC.

As for this clonotype: This may stem from a read error, because a much larger clone lies one nucleotide away. The V call is TRBV30, the J call TRBJ2-5; D call uncertain. V lost 2 bases to trimming and J lost 11 bases, with 21 bases between them. The length of the CDR3 is 14 residues. Germline assignment: CDR1 GTSNPN and CDR2 SVGIG (reference sequence). The CDR3 reads CAWSLAFSYNEQYF. In DNA form, the CDR3 reads TGTGCCTGGAGTTTGGCGTTTTCCTACAATGAGCAGTACTTC.

The gene calls are TRBV3-1 and TRBJ1-4, with D possibly being TRBD1 (5 bases). The CDR3 is made up of 15 amino acids. Trimming cost V 3 bases and J 10 bases, with 18 bases left between them. Germline CDR1 is LGHDT and CDR2 is YNNKEL (reference sequence). Written as DNA, the CDR3 is TGTGCCAGCAGCCATGGGGGGGGAAGAGGTGGAAAACTGTTTTTT. It yields the protein CASSHGGGRGGKLFF.

This rearrangement joins TRBV4-3 to TRBJ2-7, with 8 bases that match TRBD1. The length of the CDR3 is 16 residues. The ends lost 2 bases at V and 0 bases at J; junction bases unmatched: 6. Germline V gene lookup returns CDR1 LGHNA and CDR2 YSLEER. The DNA of the CDR3 is TGCGCCAGCAGCCAAAGCGCTACAGGGGGCTCCTACGAGCAGTACTTC. This translates into CASSQSATGGSYEQYF.

On this clonotype itself: A junction boundary mismatches the germline segment, possibly from a read error. The V and J genes are TRBV5-4 and TRBJ2-3, with 7 bases fitting TRBD2. Germline V gives CDR1 SGHNT, CDR2 YYREEE (reference sequence). The CDR3 length is 17 residues. In DNA, the CDR3 is TGTGCCAGCACCTTGGGGTGGTGGGGGGGAGGCACAGATACGCAGTATTTT. Translated: CASTLGWWGGGTDTQYF.

About this clonotype: One base away lies a much larger clone, so this may be a sequencing read error. The chain couples TRBV11-2 to TRBJ2-1; D is perhaps TRBD2 (5 bases). CDR3 length: 15 residues. V dropped 0 bases and J dropped 7 bases, with 13 bases sitting between them. Germline CDR1 SGHAT, CDR2 FQNNGV. The CDR3 here is CASSLEFGGENEQFF. CDR3 in DNA: TGTGCCAGCAGCTTAGAGTTCGGTGGGGAGAATGAGCAGTTCTTC.

Remarks on this clonotype: Mismatch with germline at one junction end may stem from a read error. The chain carries TRBV5-6 and TRBJ2-1; D not resolved. This CDR3 region has 13 residues. Germline V gene sequence: CDR1 SGHDT, CDR2 YYEEEE. The CDR3 DNA sequence: TGTGCCAGCTTCCGGAGCTCCTACAATGAGCTGTTCTTC. Translating it yields CASFRSSYNELFF.

V usage is TRBV7-2 and J usage is TRBJ1-5, with a weak D call TRBD1 (6 bases). CDR1 is SGHTA and CDR2 is FQGNSA in the germline V gene. The CDR3 loop spans 15 amino acids. Trimming removed 5 bases at V and 4 bases at J, with 15 bases between. The CDR3, as DNA: TGTGCCAGCAGCCCCGAGGGGGGGGCGAATCAGCCCCAGCATTTT. It codes for CASSPEGGANQPQHF.

This clonotype showed up just a few times. The DNA for the CDR3 is TGTGCCAGCAGTTACTCGAAGGTCTTAGGGGATCAGCCCCAGCATTTT. Translation gives CASSYSKVLGDQPQHF. This sequence joins TRBV6-6 and TRBJ1-5; a possible D gene is TRBD1 (5 bases). The CDR3 extends over 16 amino acids. V shed 0 bases and J shed 5 bases, with 14 bases lying between them. CDR1 and CDR2 (germline): MNHNY, SVGAGI (reference sequence).

This clonotype has a handful of counts. Possible read error: a much larger clone is one base away. The chain uses TRBV3-1 and TRBJ1-2, with TRBD1 as a possible D gene (5 bases). Deletions cut 7 bases from V and 4 bases from J, with 16 bases between. Germline CDR1 reads LGHDT; CDR2 reads YNNKEL (reference sequence). This CDR3 is built from 14 residues. In nucleotides, the CDR3 is TGTGCCAGCACCCTCAGGGACGGTGGCTATGGCTACACCTTC. Protein: CASTLRDGGYGYTF.

DNA for the CDR3: TGTGCCAGCAGTTTGCGACACAGGGGACCGGAGCAGTACTTC. It encodes CASSLRHRGPEQYF. J is TRBJ2-7 and V is TRBV27; TRBD1 matches at 7 bases. V was clipped by 3 bases and J by 7 bases; unmatched bases: 9. The CDR3 is made up of 14 amino acids. Germline loops: CDR1 MNHEY, CDR2 SMNVEV (reference sequence).

This clonotype was observed a handful of times. A much larger clonotype is one base distant, so this may be a read error. The rearrangement links TRBV7-2 to TRBJ1-1; D not certain. Germline CDR1 reads SGHTA; CDR2 reads FQGNSA. V was cut by 4 bases and J by 0 bases, with 9 bases left in between. The CDR3 has 14 residues. In DNA, the CDR3 is TGTGCCAGCAGCTCGGACGAATTGAACACTGAAGCTTTCTTT. It yields the protein CASSSDELNTEAFF.

This clonotype was found many times. V gene TRBV5-1 combines with J gene TRBJ2-5; D is uncertain. The CDR3 has 14 residues. Germline loops: CDR1 SGHRS, CDR2 YFSETQ. V lost 7 bases, J lost 3 bases, and 16 bases lay in between. CDR3 nucleotide sequence: TGCGCCAGCTCACCAGCCTTGTCAAAAGAGACCCAGTACTTC. This sequence encodes CASSPALSKETQYF.

The V and J genes are TRBV20-1 and TRBJ2-5, with D possibly TRBD2 on 6 matching bases. V lost 6 bases and J 11 bases, leaving 31 bases between the germline ends. Germline CDR1 DFQATT, CDR2 SNEGSKA (reference sequence). There are 16 residues in the CDR3. CDR3 protein: CSAMDPGLGREEGQYF. CDR3 nucleotides: TGCAGTGCGATGGACCCAGGGTTGGGGCGCGAGGAGGGGCAGTACTTC.

The table lists this clonotype with many counts. The CDR3 DNA reads as TGTGCCAGCAGATTGGACGGGGTTTCGGATGAGCAGTTCTTC. Translating it yields CASRLDGVSDEQFF. This chain connects TRBV2 to TRBJ2-1; D is possibly TRBD2 (5 bases). The CDR3 covers 14 residues. Germline values: CDR1 SNHLY, CDR2 FYNNEI. V lost 6 bases to trimming and J lost 8 bases, with 17 bases between them.

This clonotype was found many times. The chain is built from TRBV5-1 and TRBJ2-3; possible D gene TRBD1, 5 bases. The V end lost 4 bases, the J end lost 6 bases, and 21 bases lay between the germline ends. Germline V lookup: CDR1 SGHRS, CDR2 YFSETQ. The CDR3 totals 16 residues. The DNA of the CDR3 is TGCGCCAGCAGCGGTAGACAGTTTGTTTCTACGGATACGCAGTATTTT. Translating gives CASSGRQFVSTDTQYF.

The rearrangement joins TRBV30 to TRBJ2-1; D may match TRBD1 or TRBD2 (5 bases each). Trimming removed 2 bases from V and 5 bases from J, with 13 bases in between. Germline CDR1 reads GTSNPN; CDR2 reads SVGIG (reference sequence). CDR3 length: 14 residues. DNA for the CDR3: TGTGCCTGGAGTCCCGGGACGCAAAACAATGAGCAGTTCTTC. It yields the protein CAWSPGTQNNEQFF. The full variable domain, its missing parts supplied by reference TRBV30 and TRBJ2-1, is SQTIHQWPATLVQPVGSPLSLECTVEGTSNPNLYWYRQAAGRGLQLLFYSVGIGQISSEVPQNLSASRPQDRQFILSSKKLLLSDSGFYLCAWSPGTQNNEQFFGPGTRLTVL.

This clonotype was seen ten or more times. The chain couples TRBV30 to TRBJ1-5; D unresolved. Trimming cost V 0 bases and J 3 bases, with 9 bases left between them. Germline assignment: CDR1 GTSNPN and CDR2 SVGIG (reference sequence). The CDR3 length is 14 residues. This CDR3 is CAWSVGPSNQPQHF. In DNA form, the CDR3 reads TGTGCCTGGAGTGTAGGGCCCTCCAATCAGCCCCAGCATTTT.

This clonotype has more than one count but fewer than ten. The V gene is TRBV15, the J gene TRBJ1-2, with D perhaps matching TRBD1 (6 bases). The CDR3 loop spans 14 amino acids. Between the trimmed V and J ends, which lost 3 bases and 8 bases, there was a span of 16 bases. Germline CDR1 is LNHNV and CDR2 is YYDKDF (reference sequence). CDR3 protein: CATSSTGTPRGYTF. The DNA for the CDR3 is TGTGCCACCAGCAGTACCGGGACACCAAGGGGCTACACCTTC.